The sequence of this T cell receptor beta chain was determined in a study of response to subunit inactivated influenza vaccine (dated by TCRdb to the late 2010s). Regarding the research as a whole: To follow how T cells responded to a trivalent subunit inactivated influenza vaccine, the researchers relied on deep quantitative profiling of the T cell receptor repertoire.

Of note for this clonotype: There is no known antigen for this receptor. Qualities for individual bases were not recorded, and no much larger clone is one base off.

The full study reports these points: The authors suggested that each seasonal influenza vaccination may recruit only a limited number of new T cells.

The CDR3 contains 15 residues, cysteine and phenylalanine counted. CDR3 DNA is the only sequence kept; it has 45 bases, read in frame from the first base. The germline V gene supplies CDR1 SGHDT and CDR2 YYEEEE. Trimming removed 5 bases from V and 7 bases from J; the gene matches leave 10 bases unexplained. Library preparation was by RT-PCR. Sequenced using an Illumina HiSeq 2500. TCRdb reprocessing: public reads trimmed at Q25 with fastp, clones called with MiXCR, in-frame beta chains kept. Rows matching on CDR3 protein sequence are summarized as one entry with the most common DNA and genes. Recorded for this sample are approximately 530,000 distinct CDR3 sequences; under 15% of them occurred a single time. The ten top clones hold less than 15% of the sample. Reading the label with the study, this specimen's time point is: more than 40 days after influenza vaccine administration.

This clonotype was sampled from a man over 45 who received an inactivated influenza vaccine. Donor details come from another sample of the same person, matched by shared clones. The rearranged segments are TRBV5-6 and TRBJ2-1, with 9 junctional bases fitting TRBD2. Here the sequenced sample was PBMCs from blood, taken about 40 days after vaccination. The CDR3 region has the sequence CASSIAGAYSNEQFF. The DNA sequence reads TGTGCCAGCAGTATAGCGGGGGCCTACTCTAATGAGCAGTTCTTC.